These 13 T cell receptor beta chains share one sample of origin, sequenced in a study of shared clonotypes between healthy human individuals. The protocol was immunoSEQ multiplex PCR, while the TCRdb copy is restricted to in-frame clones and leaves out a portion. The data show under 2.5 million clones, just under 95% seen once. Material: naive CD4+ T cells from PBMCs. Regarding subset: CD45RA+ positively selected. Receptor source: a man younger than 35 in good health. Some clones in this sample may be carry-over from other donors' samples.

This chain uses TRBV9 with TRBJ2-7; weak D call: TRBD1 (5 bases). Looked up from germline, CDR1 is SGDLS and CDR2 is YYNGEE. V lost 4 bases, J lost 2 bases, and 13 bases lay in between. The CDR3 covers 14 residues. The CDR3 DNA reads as TGTGCCAGCAGCCCCCACCAGGGAACCTACGAGCAGTACTTC. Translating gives CASSPHQGTYEQYF. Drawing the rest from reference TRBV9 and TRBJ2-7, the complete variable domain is DSGVTQTPKHLITATGQRVTLRCSPRSGDLSVYWYQQSLDQGLQFLIQYYNGEERAKGNILERFSAQQFPDLHSELNLSSLELGDSALYFCASSPHQGTYEQYFGPGTRLTVT.

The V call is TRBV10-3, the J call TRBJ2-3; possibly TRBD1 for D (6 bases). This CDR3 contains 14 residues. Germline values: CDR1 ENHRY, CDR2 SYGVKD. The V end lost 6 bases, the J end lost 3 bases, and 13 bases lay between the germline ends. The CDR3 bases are TGTGCCATCAGCTCTGCGAGGGGGACAGATACGCAGTATTTT. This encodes CAISSARGTDTQYF.

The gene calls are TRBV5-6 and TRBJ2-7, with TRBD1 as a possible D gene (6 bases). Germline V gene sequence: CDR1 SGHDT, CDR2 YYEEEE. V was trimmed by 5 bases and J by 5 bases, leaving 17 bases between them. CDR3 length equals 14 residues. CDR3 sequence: CASSILLQGNEQYF. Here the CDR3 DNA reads TGTGCCAGCAGTATCCTTCTACAGGGAAACGAGCAGTACTTC.

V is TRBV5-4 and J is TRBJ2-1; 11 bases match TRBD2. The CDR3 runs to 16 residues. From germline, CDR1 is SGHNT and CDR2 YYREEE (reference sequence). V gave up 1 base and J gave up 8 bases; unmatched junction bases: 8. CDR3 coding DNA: TGTGCCAGCAGCTTGTATATAGCGGGAGGGCCACATGAGCAGTTCTTC. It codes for CASSLYIAGGPHEQFF.

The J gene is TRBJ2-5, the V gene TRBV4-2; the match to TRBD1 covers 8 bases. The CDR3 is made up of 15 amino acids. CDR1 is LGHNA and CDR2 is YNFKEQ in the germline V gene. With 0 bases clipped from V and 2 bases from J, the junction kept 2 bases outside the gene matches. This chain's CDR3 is CASSQDGTGQETQYF. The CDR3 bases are TGTGCCAGCAGCCAAGATGGGACAGGTCAAGAGACCCAGTACTTC.

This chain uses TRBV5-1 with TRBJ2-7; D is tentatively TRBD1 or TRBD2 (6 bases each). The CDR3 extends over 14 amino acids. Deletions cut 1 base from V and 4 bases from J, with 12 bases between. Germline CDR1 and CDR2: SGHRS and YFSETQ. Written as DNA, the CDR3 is TGCGCCAGCAGCTTGTCGGGGGCTCCATACGAGCAGTACTTC. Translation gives CASSLSGAPYEQYF.

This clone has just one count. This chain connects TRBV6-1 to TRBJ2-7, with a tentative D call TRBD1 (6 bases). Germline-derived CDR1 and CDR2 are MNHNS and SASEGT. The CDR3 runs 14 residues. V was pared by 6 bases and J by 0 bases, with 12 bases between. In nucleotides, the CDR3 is TGTGCCAGCAGAGACAGGACCAGCTCCTACGAGCAGTACTTC. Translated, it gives CASRDRTSSYEQYF.

CDR3 protein: CASSRIPDGDSNQPQHF. CDR3 nucleotide sequence: TGTGCCAGCAGCCGAATTCCAGACGGGGATAGCAATCAGCCCCAGCATTTT. V usage is TRBV7-2 and J usage is TRBJ1-5; D unclear. The germline V gene encodes CDR1 SGHTA and CDR2 FQGNSA. The CDR3 is 17 amino acids. V shed 5 bases and J shed 0 bases, with 17 bases lying between them.

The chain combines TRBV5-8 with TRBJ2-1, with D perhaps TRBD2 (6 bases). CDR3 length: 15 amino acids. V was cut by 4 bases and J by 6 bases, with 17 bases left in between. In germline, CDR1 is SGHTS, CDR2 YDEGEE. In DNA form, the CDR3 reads TGTGCCAGCAGCCCCGGGACTTTCCAATCCAATGAGCAGTTCTTC. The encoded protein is CASSPGTFQSNEQFF.

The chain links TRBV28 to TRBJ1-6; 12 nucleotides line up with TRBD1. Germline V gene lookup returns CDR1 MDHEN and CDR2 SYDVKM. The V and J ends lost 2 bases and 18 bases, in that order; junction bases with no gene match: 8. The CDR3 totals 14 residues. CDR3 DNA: TGTGCCAGCAGTTTAAGGGACAGGGGGCTGCTCCCCCACTTT. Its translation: CASSLRDRGLLPHF.

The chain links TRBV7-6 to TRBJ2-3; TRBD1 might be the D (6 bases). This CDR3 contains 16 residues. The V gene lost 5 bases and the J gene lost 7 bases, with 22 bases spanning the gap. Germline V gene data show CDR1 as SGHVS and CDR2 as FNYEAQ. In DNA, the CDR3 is TGTGCCAGCAGCCCCCGACAGGATGTAATGGTATATACGCAGTATTTT. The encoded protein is CASSPRQDVMVYTQYF.

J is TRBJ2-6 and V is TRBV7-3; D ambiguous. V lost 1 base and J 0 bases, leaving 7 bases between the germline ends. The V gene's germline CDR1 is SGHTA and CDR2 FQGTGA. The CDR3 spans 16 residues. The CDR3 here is CASSLIPPSGANVLTF. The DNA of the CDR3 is TGTGCCAGCAGCTTAATACCCCCCTCTGGGGCCAACGTCCTGACTTTC.

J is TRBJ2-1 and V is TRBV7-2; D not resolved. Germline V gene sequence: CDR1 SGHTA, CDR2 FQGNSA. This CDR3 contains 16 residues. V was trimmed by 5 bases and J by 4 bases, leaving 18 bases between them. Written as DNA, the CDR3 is TGTGCCAGCAGCCTTGACGGCGCGAACCAATACAATGAGCAGTTCTTC. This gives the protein CASSLDGANQYNEQFF.